These 18 T cell receptor beta chains share one sample of origin, sequenced in a study of type 1 and type 2 diabetes patients. PCR was run on genomic DNA. A primer set of 30 forward and 13 reverse primers amplified the CDR3. Via MiXCR, TCRdb re-called the multiplex PCR reads, giving one row per CDR3 protein. This sample yields approximately 260,000 distinct CDR3 sequences, of which around 47% are seen a single time; approximately 14% belongs to the top ten. The sequenced material came from peripheral blood mononuclear cells (PBMCs). These receptors originate from a man in his late teens or twenties with type 2 diabetes.

The CDR3 here is CASSEAGTGGSEQYF. The CDR3 region has the DNA TGTGCCAGCAGTGAAGCTGGTACAGGGGGCTCCGAGCAGTACTTC. The chain links TRBV2 to TRBJ2-7, with 9 nucleotides matching TRBD1. Germline V lookup: CDR1 SNHLY, CDR2 FYNNEI. The CDR3 is 15 amino acids. Trimming cost V 0 bases and J 6 bases; bases outside gene matches: 6.

This clonotype was seen ten or more times. The J gene is TRBJ2-7, the V gene TRBV15; perhaps TRBD2 as D (6 bases). Trimming removed 1 base at V and 3 bases at J, with 16 bases between. Germline V lookup: CDR1 LNHNV, CDR2 YYDKDF (reference sequence). The CDR3 covers 16 residues. The CDR3 loop is CATSRAPAGRVYEQYF. DNA for the CDR3: TGTGCCACCAGCAGAGCCCCCGCGGGACGAGTCTACGAGCAGTACTTC. The full variable domain, rest sourced from reference TRBV15 and TRBJ2-7, is DAMVIQNPRYQVTQFGKPVTLSCSQTLNHNVMYWYQQKSSQAPKLLFHYYDKDFNNEADTPDNFQSRRPNTSFCFLDIRSPGLGDTAMYLCATSRAPAGRVYEQYFGPGTRLTVT.

This chain links TRBV6-6 with TRBJ1-1, with TRBD1 as a possible D gene (5 bases). CDR3 length equals 12 residues. Per germline, CDR1 MNHNY and CDR2 SVGAGI (reference sequence). V dropped 6 bases and J dropped 11 bases, with 16 bases sitting between them. For the CDR3, the DNA is TGTGCCAGCAGGGCGACCGGGACGGGGGCTTTCTTT. Translation: CASRATGTGAFF.

This chain uses TRBV10-3 with TRBJ1-6; D uncertain. V lost 3 bases and J lost 10, with 13 bases in between. CDR3 length equals 14 residues. Germline values: CDR1 ENHRY, CDR2 SYGVKD. Written as DNA, the CDR3 is TGTGCCATCAGTGAACCCACAAGCAGCTCACCCCTCCACTTT. The encoded protein is CAISEPTSSSPLHF.

This clonotype appeared a few times. This chain links TRBV20-1 with TRBJ1-2; D call uncertain. Trimming removed 0 bases from V and 0 bases from J, with 5 bases in between. Germline assignment: CDR1 DFQATT and CDR2 SNEGSKA (reference sequence). This CDR3 has 13 amino acids. This CDR3 is CSAREYSNYGYTF. In nucleotides, the CDR3 is TGCAGTGCTAGAGAATACTCTAACTATGGCTACACCTTC.

As to this clonotype: This may come from a read error, since a much larger clone is one base off. The V call is TRBV2, the J call TRBJ1-2; D may be TRBD1 (5 bases). In germline, CDR1 is SNHLY, CDR2 FYNNEI. This CDR3 region has 14 residues. The CDR3 spells CAITGTALSYGHTF. CDR3 sequence (DNA): TGTGCCATCACTGGGACTGCCCTTTCCTATGGCCACACCTTC.

On this clonotype itself: At one of its ends the junction is not consistent with the germline gene, which may arise from a read error. V and J are TRBV7-4 and TRBJ1-1; D unresolved. This CDR3 is 15 amino acids long. CDR1 and CDR2 from the germline V gene are SGHVT and SQSDAQ. The CDR3 loop is CASSQDRAANTEAFF. The CDR3 DNA follows: TGCGCCAGCAGCCAAGATCGGGCCGCAAACACTGAAGCTTTCTTT.

The rearrangement uses TRBV12-3 or TRBV12-4 and TRBJ1-1, with 9 bases fitting TRBD1. The CDR3 runs 16 residues. Trimming at V came to 5 bases and at J to 1 base, leaving 8 bases not matched to a gene. DNA of the CDR3: TGTGCCAGCAGTCTCGGGACAGGGATGGGGAACACTGAAGCTTTCTTT. Translated: CASSLGTGMGNTEAFF.

This clonotype has only a few counts. The genes are TRBV13 and TRBJ2-5; D ambiguous. Looked up from germline, CDR1 is PRHDT and CDR2 is FYEKMQ (reference sequence). Between the trimmed V and J ends, which lost 5 bases and 5 bases, there was a span of 15 bases. CDR3 size: 14 residues. The CDR3 reads CASSLRPFGETQYF. The CDR3 nucleotides read TGTGCCAGCAGCCTCCGTCCGTTCGGTGAGACCCAGTACTTC.

This clonotype was observed a handful of times. This rearrangement joins TRBV19 to TRBJ1-5; D possibly corresponds to TRBD1 (5 bases). Germline assignment: CDR1 LNHDA and CDR2 SQIVND (reference sequence). Trimming cost V 8 bases and J 6 bases, with 11 bases left between them. The CDR3 totals 12 residues. CDR3 region: CASLGVGQPQHF. CDR3 bases: TGTGCCAGTCTGGGGGTAGGTCAGCCCCAGCATTTT.

The chain employs TRBV11-3 and TRBJ2-7; D call uncertain. Germline V gives CDR1 SGHNT, CDR2 YENEEA. The CDR3 runs to 15 residues. V lost 5 bases and J 0 bases, leaving 14 bases between the germline ends. The CDR3 reads CASSPGFGLSYEQYF. CDR3 nucleotide sequence: TGTGCCAGCAGCCCTGGGTTCGGGCTCTCCTACGAGCAGTACTTC.

The chain joins TRBV20-1 to TRBJ2-5, with a possible D match to TRBD2 (6 bases). The germline gives CDR1 DFQATT, CDR2 SNEGSKA (reference sequence). The CDR3 is 11 amino acids. The germline V and J ends were trimmed by 7 bases and 5 bases, with 11 bases remaining between them. The CDR3 DNA sequence: TGCAGTGTCGGACTAAAGGAGACCCAGTACTTC. This codes for CSVGLKETQYF.

The chain joins TRBV5-1 to TRBJ1-6, with D unclear. V lost 0 bases and J 4 bases, leaving 5 bases between the germline ends. The CDR3 contains 14 residues. CDR1 and CDR2 from the germline V gene are SGHRS and YFSETQ. The CDR3, as DNA: TGCGCCAGCAGCTTGGACTGGTATAATTCACCCCTCCACTTT. Its translation: CASSLDWYNSPLHF. Combining the CDR3 with reference TRBV5-1 and TRBJ1-6 gives the whole variable domain KAGVTQTPRYLIKTRGQQVTLSCSPISGHRSVSWYQQTPGQGLQFLFEYFSETQRNKGNFPGRFSGRQFSNSRSEMNVSTLELGDSALYLCASSLDWYNSPLHFGNGTRLTVT.

This clonotype was seen only a few times. The chain combines TRBV6-6 with TRBJ2-7; TRBD1 matches at 9 bases. Per the germline V gene, CDR1 is MNHNY and CDR2 is SVGAGI (reference sequence). This CDR3 region has 14 residues. V gave up 10 bases and J gave up 3 bases; unmatched junction bases: 10. The DNA of the CDR3 is TGTGCCATTACTTCGGACAGGGGAGGCTACGAGCAGTACTTC. Its translation is CAITSDRGGYEQYF.

The chain recombines TRBV24-1 with TRBJ2-3; D unclear. Deletions cut 3 bases from V and 3 bases from J, with 3 bases between. This CDR3 has 12 amino acids. CDR1 and CDR2 (germline): KGHDR, SFDVKD. Here the CDR3 DNA reads TGTGCCACCAGTGATAAGACAGATACGCAGTATTTT. Residues: CATSDKTDTQYF.

The chain employs TRBV2 and TRBJ2-7, with D perhaps matching TRBD2 (5 bases). The V gene lost 1 base and the J gene lost 7 bases, with 11 bases spanning the gap. The CDR3 extends over 13 amino acids. The germline V gene has CDR1 SNHLY and CDR2 FYNNEI. The chain's CDR3 is CASSEGPTGEQYF. CDR3 sequence (DNA): TGTGCCAGCAGTGAAGGCCCGACGGGAGAGCAGTACTTC.

There are a few counts of this clonotype. The V call is TRBV20-1, the J call TRBJ1-1; D not resolved. Trimming removed 3 bases from V and 0 bases from J, with 8 bases in between. Germline assignment: CDR1 DFQATT and CDR2 SNEGSKA (reference sequence). The CDR3 runs 13 residues. CDR3 sequence (DNA): TGCAGTGCTAGTAGCCCGGTGAACACTGAAGCTTTCTTT. It codes for CSASSPVNTEAFF.

This clonotype was seen many times. The chain combines TRBV19 with TRBJ2-3; possible D gene TRBD2, 6 bases. The V end was cut by 3 bases, the J end by 4 bases, with 11 bases between. The CDR3 sequence is 14 residues long. Germline CDR1 LNHDA, CDR2 SQIVND (reference sequence). CDR3 in amino acids: CASSITSPSDTQYF. CDR3 in DNA: TGTGCCAGTAGTATCACTAGCCCCTCAGATACGCAGTATTTT.